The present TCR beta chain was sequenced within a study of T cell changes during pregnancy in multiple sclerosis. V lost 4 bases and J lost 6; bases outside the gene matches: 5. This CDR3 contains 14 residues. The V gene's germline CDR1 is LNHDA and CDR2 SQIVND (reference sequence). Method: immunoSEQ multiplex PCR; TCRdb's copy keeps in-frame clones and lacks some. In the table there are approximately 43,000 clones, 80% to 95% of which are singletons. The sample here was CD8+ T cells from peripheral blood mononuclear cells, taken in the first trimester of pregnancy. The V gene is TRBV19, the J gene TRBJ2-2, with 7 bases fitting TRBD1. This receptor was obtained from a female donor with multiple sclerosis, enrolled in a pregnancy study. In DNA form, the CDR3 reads TGTGCCAGTAGTACACAGGGGTGGTCCGGGGAGCTGTTTTTT. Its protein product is CASSTQGWSGELFF.